Listed here are 32 T cell receptor beta chains from one sample, sequenced in a study of OX40 agonist ivuxolimab in advanced cancers. Profiling relied on immunoSEQ multiplex PCR, and the TCRdb table lists in-frame clones only, not all of them. The sample holds around 51,000 clones, roughly 80% seen once. Sequenced here: CD4+ or CD8+ T cells sorted from blood, sampled in a trial of the OX40 agonist ivuxolimab. Source of these receptors: an adult with an advanced solid tumor such as melanoma, head and neck, liver or kidney cancer.

The rearrangement joins TRBV7-9 to TRBJ1-2, with 11 bases identical to TRBD1. CDR1 SEHNR and CDR2 FQNEAQ come from the germline V gene (reference sequence). V gave up 5 bases and J gave up 7 bases; unmatched junction bases: 12. The CDR3 is 16 residues long. CDR3 sequence: CASSPERGQGAGGYTF. The CDR3 bases are TGTGCCAGCAGCCCCGAACGAGGACAGGGGGCGGGTGGCTACACCTTC. The full variable domain, rest sourced from reference TRBV7-9 and TRBJ1-2, is DTGVSQNPRHKITKRGQNVTFRCDPISEHNRLYWYRQTLGQGPEFLTYFQNEAQLEKSRLLSDRFSAERPKGSFSTLEIQRTEQGDSAMYLCASSPERGQGAGGYTFGSGTRLTVV.

This clone was seen a few times. This chain uses TRBV19 with TRBJ2-5, with TRBD2 matching over 14 bases. The germline CDR1 and CDR2 sequences are LNHDA and SQIVND (reference sequence). V was clipped by 3 bases and J by 4 bases; unmatched bases: 7. The CDR3 is 17 residues long. The CDR3 loop is CASSMYLGLAGVETQYF. The CDR3 bases are TGTGCCAGTAGTATGTATCTGGGACTAGCGGGAGTAGAGACCCAGTACTTC.

The rearrangement joins TRBV15 to TRBJ1-5, with D tentatively TRBD1 (5 bases). Germline values: CDR1 LNHNV, CDR2 YYDKDF (reference sequence). The CDR3 consists of 16 residues. V dropped 1 base and J dropped 1 base, with 11 bases sitting between them. The chain's CDR3 is CATSRGGEGSNQPQHF. DNA of the CDR3: TGTGCCACCAGCAGAGGGGGGGAGGGGAGCAATCAGCCCCAGCATTTT. The complete variable domain, with remaining parts taken from reference TRBV15 and TRBJ1-5, reads DAMVIQNPRYQVTQFGKPVTLSCSQTLNHNVMYWYQQKSSQAPKLLFHYYDKDFNNEADTPDNFQSRRPNTSFCFLDIRSPGLGDTAMYLCATSRGGEGSNQPQHFGDGTRLSIL.

V and J are TRBV7-2 and TRBJ2-5, with 12 positions matching TRBD2. The J call could be wrong; TRBJ2-7 is a better fit for the DNA end. Per the germline V gene, CDR1 is SGHTA and CDR2 is FQGNSA. The CDR3 extends over 15 amino acids. This CDR3 is CASSLTSGSSYEQYF. The CDR3, as DNA: TGTGCCAGCAGCTTGACTAGCGGGAGCTCCTACGAGCAGTACTTC.

The V call is TRBV7-9, the J call TRBJ1-2; D possibly corresponds to TRBD1 (5 bases). Trimming pared 3 bases from V and 4 bases from J, leaving 18 bases between. CDR3 length equals 16 residues. Germline V gene sequence: CDR1 SEHNR, CDR2 FQNEAQ (reference sequence). The CDR3 nucleotides read TGTGCCAGCAGCTTTGCAGGCAGGGCCAAGTTCTATGGCTACACCTTC. Its translation is CASSFAGRAKFYGYTF. Supplemented by reference TRBV7-9 and TRBJ1-2, the full variable domain reads DTGVSQNPRHKITKRGQNVTFRCDPISEHNRLYWYRQTLGQGPEFLTYFQNEAQLEKSRLLSDRFSAERPKGSFSTLEIQRTEQGDSAMYLCASSFAGRAKFYGYTFGSGTRLTVV.

This chain uses TRBV28 with TRBJ1-6, with a weak D call TRBD1 (5 bases). Germline V CDR1 and CDR2: MDHEN, SYDVKM. V was pared by 4 bases and J by 7 bases, with 11 bases between. The CDR3 is 14 residues long. Here the CDR3 reads CASSSRVGNSPLHF. The CDR3 nucleotides read TGTGCCAGCAGTTCCAGGGTTGGAAATTCACCCCTCCACTTT.

The rearrangement uses TRBV14 and TRBJ2-7, with 9 positions matching TRBD2. The CDR3 sequence is 15 residues long. V trimming: 4 bases; J trimming: 7 bases; junction bases outside the gene matches: 11. The germline gives CDR1 SGHDN, CDR2 FVKESK. CDR3 region: CASSPGVAGVKEQYF. The CDR3 DNA sequence: TGTGCCAGCAGCCCGGGGGTAGCGGGAGTAAAAGAGCAGTACTTC.

V gene TRBV7-3 combines with J gene TRBJ1-1; tentatively, D is TRBD1 (6 bases). The CDR3 is 13 amino acids. V shed 5 bases and J shed 1 base, with 8 bases lying between them. Germline lookup yields CDR1 SGHTA and CDR2 FQGTGA. The CDR3 region is CASSADRNTEAFF. Here the CDR3 DNA reads TGTGCCAGCAGCGCGGACAGGAACACTGAAGCTTTCTTT.

The genes are TRBV5-8 and TRBJ2-1, with 13 bases matching TRBD2. CDR3 length equals 16 residues. The V gene end was trimmed by 4 bases and the J gene end by 2 bases; junction bases not matched to a gene: 3. Per the germline V gene, CDR1 is SGHTS and CDR2 is YDEGEE. The CDR3 is CASSPGTSGTYNEQFF. DNA of the CDR3: TGTGCCAGCAGCCCGGGGACTAGCGGGACCTACAATGAGCAGTTCTTC.

This clone appeared a few times. This rearrangement joins TRBV5-6 to TRBJ1-3; tentatively, D is TRBD1 (5 bases). V gave up 1 base and J gave up 8 bases, with 13 bases separating them. Looked up from germline, CDR1 is SGHDT and CDR2 is YYEEEE. The CDR3 is 14 amino acids. The CDR3 region is CASSLPGGVDTIYF. For the CDR3, the DNA is TGTGCCAGCAGCTTGCCCGGAGGGGTAGACACCATATATTTT. The full variable domain, its missing parts supplied by reference TRBV5-6 and TRBJ1-3, is DAGVTQSPTHLIKTRGQQVTLRCSPKSGHDTVSWYQQALGQGPQFIFQYYEEEERQRGNFPDRFSGHQFPNYSSELNVNALLLGDSALYLCASSLPGGVDTIYFGEGSWLTVV.

J is TRBJ1-1 and V is TRBV10-1; a weak D match, TRBD1 (5 bases). CDR1 and CDR2 from the germline V gene are WNHNN and SYGVQD (reference sequence). This CDR3 spans 13 amino acids. Trimming took 7 bases from V and 4 from J, leaving 13 bases between them. The CDR3 is CASTDQGTTEAFF. Here the CDR3 DNA reads TGCGCCAGCACCGACCAAGGGACCACTGAAGCTTTCTTT.

The V gene is TRBV29-1, the J gene TRBJ1-1; D is perhaps TRBD1 (6 bases). Germline CDR1 is SQVTM and CDR2 is ANQGSEA. Trimming removed 3 bases at V and 11 bases at J, with 16 bases between. The CDR3 sequence is 12 residues long. CDR3 amino acids: CSVDLQGLDAFF. The CDR3 DNA is TGCAGCGTTGATTTACAGGGTTTAGACGCTTTCTTT.

The chain employs TRBV7-2 and TRBJ1-3, with TRBD1 matching 8 bases. Germline-derived CDR1 and CDR2 are SGHTA and FQGNSA. The CDR3 is 17 amino acids. The ends lost 6 bases at V and 0 bases at J; junction bases unmatched: 10. The CDR3 DNA reads as TGTGCCAGCAGATCCGGGACAGGAAGTTTCTCTGGAAACACCATATATTTT. Translating it yields CASRSGTGSFSGNTIYF.

J is TRBJ2-5 and V is TRBV28, with a tentative D call TRBD1 (6 bases). The J call is uncertain, as TRBJ2-7 better fits the DNA end. There are 13 residues in the CDR3. Germline CDR1 is MDHEN and CDR2 is SYDVKM. The CDR3, as DNA: TGTGCCAGCAGTTTCCGTACAGGGCACGAGCAGTACTTC. Residues: CASSFRTGHEQYF.

The CDR3 region is CASSLSGTSGYNEQFF. The CDR3 DNA reads as TGTGCCAGCAGCCTATCGGGGACTAGCGGATACAATGAGCAGTTCTTC. The rearrangement uses TRBV7-3 and TRBJ2-1, with TRBD2 identical over 11 bases. The V segment lost 5 bases and the J segment 4 bases; nucleotides outside the gene matches: 7. The CDR3 is made up of 16 amino acids. The germline V gene has CDR1 SGHTA and CDR2 FQGTGA.

Here the CDR3 DNA reads TGTGCCAGCAGCCCTGGGGGGGGACGGGGCTATGGCTACACCTTC. This sequence encodes CASSPGGGRGYGYTF. The J gene is TRBJ1-2, the V gene TRBV2; weak D call: TRBD1 (5 bases). The germline gives CDR1 SNHLY, CDR2 FYNNEI. The CDR3 is made up of 15 amino acids. Trimming stripped 6 bases from V and 4 bases from J, with 18 bases between. Full variable domain (missing parts from reference TRBV2 and TRBJ1-2): EPEVTQTPSHQVTQMGQEVILRCVPISNHLYFYWYRQILGQKVEFLVSFYNNEISEKSEIFDDQFSVERPDGSNFTLKIRSTKLEDSAMYFCASSPGGGRGYGYTFGSGTRLTVV.

Here the CDR3 DNA reads TGTGCCAGCAGCCACGGGGGGGCCACTTGGGGCTATGGCTACACCTTC. This sequence encodes CASSHGGATWGYGYTF. The chain combines TRBV5-5 with TRBJ1-2, with TRBD1 as a possible D gene (6 bases). This CDR3 contains 16 residues. V dropped 4 bases and J dropped 4 bases, with 20 bases sitting between them. Germline V gene sequence: CDR1 SGHKS, CDR2 YYEKEE (reference sequence).

This rearrangement joins TRBV6-5 to TRBJ2-7; D may match TRBD1 or TRBD2 (6 bases each). Trimming cost V 0 bases and J 9 bases, with 15 bases left between them. From germline, CDR1 is MNHEY and CDR2 SVGAGI. The CDR3 totals 14 residues. The CDR3 region has the DNA TGTGCCAGCAGTTACTCGATGGGGGCGCGGGGGCAGTACTTC. This gives the protein CASSYSMGARGQYF.

The rearrangement joins TRBV29-1 to TRBJ2-3; weak D call: TRBD1 (5 bases). V lost 7 bases to trimming and J lost 0 bases, with 14 bases between them. Per the germline V gene, CDR1 is SQVTM and CDR2 is ANQGSEA. The CDR3 length is 14 residues. Here the CDR3 DNA reads TGCAGCGGGCGCAGGGTAGGGAGCACAGATACGCAGTATTTT. This encodes CSGRRVGSTDTQYF.

This clone came up many times. The chain uses TRBV5-1 and TRBJ1-2; D is uncertain. The CDR3 extends over 15 amino acids. V was trimmed by 0 bases and J by 8 bases, leaving 17 bases between them. Germline CDR1 and CDR2: SGHRS and YFSETQ. The CDR3 nucleotides are TGCGCCAGCAGCTTGGAGGGTCTAGGAGTGAGAGGCTACACCTTC. This sequence encodes CASSLEGLGVRGYTF.

This chain links TRBV23-1 with TRBJ2-2; D is perhaps TRBD1 (5 bases). TRBV23-1 is given ORF status, its function remaining uncertain. The CDR3 runs 15 residues. V was pared by 3 bases and J by 6 bases, with 14 bases between. The CDR3 loop is CASSQGQGGPGELFF. DNA of the CDR3: TGCGCCAGCAGTCAGGGGCAGGGTGGGCCCGGGGAGCTGTTTTTT.

The CDR3 nucleotides read TGTGCCAGCAGCTCTCTGGGCACCGCCTACGAGCAGTACTTC. It specifies CASSSLGTAYEQYF. This chain uses TRBV7-9 with TRBJ2-7; D is ambiguous. CDR3 length: 14 residues. Germline loops: CDR1 SEHNR, CDR2 FQNEAQ (reference sequence). The V end was cut by 4 bases, the J end by 2 bases, with 12 bases between. The full variable domain, its missing parts supplied by reference TRBV7-9 and TRBJ2-7, is DTGVSQNPRHKITKRGQNVTFRCDPISEHNRLYWYRQTLGQGPEFLTYFQNEAQLEKSRLLSDRFSAERPKGSFSTLEIQRTEQGDSAMYLCASSSLGTAYEQYFGPGTRLTVT.

The chain recombines TRBV11-2 with TRBJ2-7; 7 bases align to TRBD2. Germline loops: CDR1 SGHAT, CDR2 FQNNGV. J was trimmed by 0 bases and V by 5 bases; bases with no gene match: 4. CDR3 length equals 14 residues. The CDR3 DNA follows: TGTGCCAGCAGCAGCATAGCGGGCTCCTACGAGCAGTACTTC. Its translation: CASSSIAGSYEQYF.

CDR3 loop: CASSEGVFGTGVRETQYF. In DNA form, the CDR3 reads TGTGCCAGCAGTGAAGGGGTTTTTGGGACAGGGGTCCGAGAGACCCAGTACTTC. The chain combines TRBV6-1 with TRBJ2-5; 10 bases agree with TRBD1. The CDR3 covers 18 residues. Trimming at V came to 1 base and at J to 4 bases, leaving 12 bases not matched to a gene. Germline CDR1 MNHNS, CDR2 SASEGT.

This rearrangement joins TRBV7-8 to TRBJ1-3; 10 nucleotides agree with TRBD1. Losses at the gene ends were 5 bases for V and 8 bases for J; bases not matched to a gene: 21. Germline V lookup: CDR1 SGHVS, CDR2 FQNEAQ. The CDR3 is 19 amino acids. CDR3 DNA sequence: TGTGCCAGCAGCAAAGTTTCAGCGACAGGGGGCGTTGTCGGGGACACCATATATTTT. It translates to CASSKVSATGGVVGDTIYF.

V and J are TRBV6-1 and TRBJ1-5; perhaps TRBD1 as D (5 bases). This CDR3 comprises 15 residues. Per germline, CDR1 MNHNS and CDR2 SASEGT. V lost 0 bases and J lost 6, with 12 bases in between. CDR3 bases: TGTGCCAGCAGTGAAGCAAGGGAAAGGGGTCAGCCCCAGCATTTT. Its translation is CASSEARERGQPQHF.

The chain couples TRBV6-5 to TRBJ1-1; TRBD1 matches at 8 bases. The CDR3 loop spans 14 amino acids. The germline gives CDR1 MNHEY, CDR2 SVGAGI. J was trimmed by 5 bases and V by 4 bases; bases with no gene match: 6. CDR3 region: CASSFGQGGTEAFF. The DNA for the CDR3 is TGTGCCAGCAGTTTCGGACAGGGTGGGACTGAAGCTTTCTTT.

This chain joins TRBV6-1 and TRBJ2-5; no clear D. CDR1 is MNHNS and CDR2 is SASEGT in the germline V gene. The CDR3 has 13 residues. V dropped 5 bases and J dropped 3 bases, with 10 bases sitting between them. CDR3 coding DNA: TGTGCCAGCAGTCGGACGTGGGAAGAGACCCAGTACTTC. Translating gives CASSRTWEETQYF.

The rearrangement uses TRBV30 and TRBJ1-5; D is unclear. The CDR3 has 13 residues. The V end was cut by 0 bases, the J end by 7 bases, with 10 bases between. CDR1 is GTSNPN, CDR2 SVGIG, per germline (reference sequence). Here the CDR3 reads CAWSVTEGQPQHF. Here the CDR3 DNA reads TGTGCCTGGAGTGTAACGGAAGGCCAGCCCCAGCATTTT.

The V gene is TRBV9, the J gene TRBJ2-1; the match to TRBD1 covers 10 bases. Germline CDR1 and CDR2: SGDLS and YYNGEE. After removal of 2 bases from V and 4 bases from J, the junction contained 9 bases not matched to a gene. This CDR3 is 17 amino acids long. CDR3 in DNA: TGTGCCAGCAGCGTTACCGCCGGGACAGGGGTTTACAATGAGCAGTTCTTC. Protein sequence: CASSVTAGTGVYNEQFF.

This chain connects TRBV2 to TRBJ2-7, with D perhaps matching TRBD1 (6 bases). CDR1 and CDR2 (germline): SNHLY, FYNNEI. The CDR3 is made up of 15 amino acids. V was clipped by 2 bases and J by 5 bases, with 16 bases between them. The CDR3 is CASSELGQGINEQYF. The CDR3 DNA sequence: TGTGCCAGCAGTGAACTGGGACAAGGAATCAACGAGCAGTACTTC.

This CDR3 is CASSLVTGSYEQYF. The CDR3 DNA sequence: TGCGCCAGCAGCTTGGTAACAGGGTCCTACGAGCAGTACTTC. This sequence joins TRBV5-1 and TRBJ2-7; a possible D gene is TRBD1 (6 bases). This CDR3 region has 14 residues. Germline V gene sequence: CDR1 SGHRS, CDR2 YFSETQ. V lost 0 bases to trimming and J lost 1 base, with 8 bases between them.